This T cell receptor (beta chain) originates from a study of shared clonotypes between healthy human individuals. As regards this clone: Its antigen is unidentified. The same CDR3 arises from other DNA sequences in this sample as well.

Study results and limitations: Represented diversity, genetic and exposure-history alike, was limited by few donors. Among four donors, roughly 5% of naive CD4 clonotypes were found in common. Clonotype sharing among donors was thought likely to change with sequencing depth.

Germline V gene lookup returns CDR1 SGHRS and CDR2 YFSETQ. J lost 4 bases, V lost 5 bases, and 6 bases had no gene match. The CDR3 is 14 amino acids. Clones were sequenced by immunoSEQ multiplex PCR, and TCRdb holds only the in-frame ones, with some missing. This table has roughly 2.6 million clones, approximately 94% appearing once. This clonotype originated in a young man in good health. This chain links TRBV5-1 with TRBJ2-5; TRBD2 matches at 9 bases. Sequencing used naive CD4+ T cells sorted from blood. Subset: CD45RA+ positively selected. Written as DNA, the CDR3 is TGCGCCAGCAGTGGCGGGGGGGCTGGAGAGACCCAGTACTTC. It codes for CASSGGGAGETQYF.